One sample yielded the 10 T cell receptor beta chains listed below, sequenced in a study of tissue T cells after allogeneic stem cell transplantation. Time point specified: mouse harvest day 7 after allogeneic transplant. The graft held 10^6 splenic CD5+ T cells and 10^7 T-cell-depleted bone marrow cells. TCRdb keeps only in-frame clones here, not all; method: immunoSEQ multiplex PCR. The table has 2,500 to 3,000 clones, under 60% seen once. Sequencing was performed on gut tissue. Receptor source: a female BALB/c mouse given C57BL/6 T cells with graft-versus-host disease after an allogeneic hematopoietic cell transplant.

Notes on this clone: Mouse names are used for the genes. The read gets to within 1 residue of the CDR3 end, and the germline J gene fills in the rest. The chain uses TRBV16 and TRBJ2-4; 10 positions agree with TRBD2. CDR3 length equals 15 residues. The V and J ends lost 6 bases and 2 bases, in that order; junction bases with no gene match: 5. Germline assignment: CDR1 SGHSA and CDR2 FRNQAP. The CDR3 loop reads CASSPGTGVQNTLYF. The covered CDR3 bases are TGTGCAAGCAGTCCCGGGACTGGGGTTCAAAACACCTTGTAC. Together with reference TRBV16 and TRBJ2-4, the CDR3 gives the full variable domain: NAGVIQTPRHKVTGKGQEATLWCEPISGHSAVFWYRQTIVQGLEFLTYFRNQAPIDDSGMPKERFSAQMPNQSHSTLKIQSTQPQDSAVYLCASSPGTGVQNTLYFGAGTRLSVL.

On this clone itself: All gene names here are mouse names. CDR3 amino acids: CASGEPGLGGLEQYF. CDR3 DNA (partial): TGTGCCAGCGGTGAACCGGGACTGGGGGGGCTTGAACAGTAC. The chain employs TRBV13-2 and TRBJ2-7; 14 nucleotides align to TRBD2. The read falls 1 residue short of the CDR3 end, and the missing part is taken from the germline J gene. Germline trimming cut 2 bases from V and 6 bases from J; bases unmatched to any gene: 4. The CDR3 contains 15 residues. In germline, CDR1 is NNHNN, CDR2 SYGAGS (reference sequence).

This clone was detected once. Gene names are mouse gene names. The CDR3 is cut off 1 residue early in the read; its end comes from the germline J gene. Distinct nucleotide sequences in the sample also encode this CDR3. The V call is TRBV5, the J call TRBJ1-4; tentatively, D is TRBD1 (5 bases). CDR1 and CDR2 from the germline V gene are LGHNA and YNLKQL (reference sequence). The CDR3 extends over 15 amino acids. V was cut by 4 bases and J by 2 bases, with 11 bases left in between. Partial CDR3 DNA: TGTGCCAGCAGCCCCCTCGGGGGGTCCAACGAAAGATTATTT. It yields the protein CASSPLGGSNERLF. The complete CDR3 reads CASSPLGGSNERLFF.

In the case of this clone: Genes here carry mouse names. The read terminates 1 residue ahead of where the CDR3 ends, so the germline J gene completes it. This chain uses TRBV26 with TRBJ1-2, with D maybe TRBD1 (5 bases). Germline lookup yields CDR1 KGHPV and CDR2 FQNQEV (reference sequence). V lost 3 bases and J 2 bases, leaving 7 bases between the germline ends. This CDR3 contains 13 residues. The CDR3 protein is CASSLQGNSDYTF. CDR3 DNA, as far as it was read: TGTGCCAGCAGTCTCCAGGGTAACTCCGACTACACC.

For this clone: Mouse gene names apply. The read halts 1 residue ahead of the CDR3 end, with the missing end drawn from the germline J gene. This chain joins TRBV26 and TRBJ1-6; the match to TRBD1 covers 11 bases. Being an ORF, TRBJ1-6 has a function that is uncertain. CDR3 length: 16 amino acids. J gave up 1 base and V 4 bases, and 0 bases lay outside the gene matches. Per germline, CDR1 KGHPV and CDR2 FQNQEV (reference sequence). This CDR3 reads CASSRDRGSYNSPLYF. CDR3 bases read: TGTGCCAGCAGTCGGGACAGGGGGTCCTATAATTCGCCCCTCTAC.

A word on this clone: Germline and genes here are mouse. The part of the CDR3 DNA that was read is TGTGCCAGCAGTATTTGGGGGGCAGGAGACACAGAAGTCTTC. It yields the protein CASSIWGAGDTEVF. The full CDR3 sequence reads CASSIWGAGDTEVFF. The chain is built from TRBV13-3 and TRBJ1-1; the D gene is possibly TRBD1 (6 bases). The read falls 1 residue short of the CDR3 end, and the missing part is taken from the germline J gene. The CDR3 runs to 15 residues. The germline gives CDR1 NNHDY, CDR2 SYVADS. The V gene lost 4 bases and the J gene lost 3 bases, with 16 bases spanning the gap.

Regarding this clone: Gene labels here are mouse ones. Coverage ceases 1 residue before the CDR3 finishes, and the germline J gene fills in the end. V gene TRBV26 combines with J gene TRBJ1-1; D uncertain. Germline V lookup: CDR1 KGHPV, CDR2 FQNQEV (reference sequence). CDR3 size: 13 residues. The V gene lost 2 bases and the J gene lost 1 base, with 5 bases spanning the gap. CDR3 sequence reads: CASSLRINTEVFF. The sequenced part of the CDR3 DNA is TGTGCCAGCAGTCTGCGAATAAACACAGAAGTCTTC.

This clone was recorded a few times. The genes are named according to mouse. The CDR3 end lies 1 residue beyond the end of the read and is filled in from the germline J gene. The gene calls are TRBV5 and TRBJ2-7; no clear D. V was clipped by 3 bases and J by 3 bases, with 9 bases between them. Looked up from germline, CDR1 is LGHNA and CDR2 is YNLKQL (reference sequence). The CDR3 totals 13 residues. CDR3 DNA, as far as it was read: TGTGCCAGCAGCCAGGCTCACCTCTATGAACAGTAC. Translation gives CASSQAHLYEQY. The full CDR3 reads CASSQAHLYEQYF.

A word on this clone: Germline and genes: mouse. From the germline J gene comes the end of the CDR3, since the read stops 1 residue before it. The chain joins TRBV26 to TRBJ2-1, with D tentatively TRBD1 (5 bases). The CDR3 loop spans 14 amino acids. The germline V gene has CDR1 KGHPV and CDR2 FQNQEV (reference sequence). V lost 3 bases, J lost 1 base, and 7 bases lay in between. CDR3 in amino acids: CASSLTGNYAEQFF. CDR3 DNA, as far as it was read: TGTGCCAGCAGTCTTACAGGAAACTATGCTGAGCAGTTC.

A remark on this clone: Gene names are the mouse ones. The sequenced fragment ends 1 residue before the CDR3 boundary, so the rest is inferred from the germline J gene. The V gene is TRBV1, the J gene TRBJ1-2; 11 bases line up with TRBD1. V shed 3 bases and J 2 bases; nucleotides not matched to a gene: 5. Looked up from germline, CDR1 is NSQYPW and CDR2 is LRSPGD (reference sequence). The CDR3 length is 16 residues. The sequenced part of the CDR3 DNA is TGCACCTGCAGTGCCCGGGACAGGGGGGCTAACTCCGACTACACC. Translating gives CTCSARDRGANSDYT. From start to end, the CDR3 is CTCSARDRGANSDYTF. The full variable domain, completed using reference TRBV1 and TRBJ1-2, is VTLLEQNPRWRLVPRGQAVNLRCILKNSQYPWMSWYQQDLQKQLQWLFTLRSPGDKEVKSLPGADYLATRVTDTELRLQVANMSQGRTLYCTCSARDRGANSDYTFGSGTRLLVI.